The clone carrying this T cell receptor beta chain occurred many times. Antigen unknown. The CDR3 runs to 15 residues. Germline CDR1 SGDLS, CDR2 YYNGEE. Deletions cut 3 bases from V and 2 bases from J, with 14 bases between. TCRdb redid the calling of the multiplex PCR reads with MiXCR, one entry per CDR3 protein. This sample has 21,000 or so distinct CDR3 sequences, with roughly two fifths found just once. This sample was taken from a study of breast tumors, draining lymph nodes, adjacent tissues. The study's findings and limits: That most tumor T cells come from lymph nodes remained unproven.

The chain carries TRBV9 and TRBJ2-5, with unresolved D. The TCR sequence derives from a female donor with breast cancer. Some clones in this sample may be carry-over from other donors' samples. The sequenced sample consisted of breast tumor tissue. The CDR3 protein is CASSAGRPTQETQYF. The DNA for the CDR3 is TGTGCCAGCAGCGCCGGAAGGCCCACTCAAGAGACCCAGTACTTC. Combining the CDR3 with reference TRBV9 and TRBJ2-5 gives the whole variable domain DSGVTQTPKHLITATGQRVTLRCSPRSGDLSVYWYQQSLDQGLQFLIQYYNGEERAKGNILERFSAQQFPDLHSELNLSSLELGDSALYFCASSAGRPTQETQYFGPGTRLLVL.